This paragraph covers one T cell receptor beta chain sequence. This sample was taken from a study of blood T cell repertoires in COVID-19. For the study at large: PBMCs, B-cell-depleted T cells, or T cells were the source of the cDNA or gDNA that made up the material.

CDR1 is SGHTA, CDR2 FQGNSA, per germline. The length of the CDR3 is 17 residues. V was pared by 1 base and J by 5 bases, with 4 bases of the junction left unmatched. Per the study methods: Reference gene primers were amplified, and this amplification served to estimate nucleated cell counts. Using immunoSEQ multiplex PCR, the repertoire was profiled, and TCRdb retains in-frame clones only, with some absent. From that table come the V and J calls and clone size; the DNA was used to work out D and trimming. The sample contains under 200,000 clones, under 95% of which appear only once. The chain links TRBV7-2 to TRBJ2-5; TRBD2 matches at 16 bases. This TCR was recovered from a young man with acute or convalescent COVID-19. The material sequenced was peripheral blood. The CDR3 DNA sequence: TGTGCCAGCAGCTTAGTGGGACTAGCGGGAGGGGAGGAGACCCAGTACTTC. This translates into CASSLVGLAGGEETQYF.